This T cell receptor beta chain originates from a study of CD8 T cells in Susac syndrome. Broader study findings: The authors acknowledged that the study's TCR sequencing and HLA analysis involved relatively few individuals.

About this clonotype: Its antigen is unidentified.

Trimming shortened V by 4 bases and J by 4 bases, and 14 bases separated the two germline ends. The germline gives CDR1 SGHRS, CDR2 YFSETQ. The CDR3 is 14 residues long. RNA in amounts of roughly 0.5 to 1 ug was reverse transcribed with random hexamers. Amplification of TCR beta CDR3 used immunoSEQ multiplex PCR across 54 Vbeta and 13 Jbeta. From the immunoSEQ multiplex PCR reads, TCRdb called clonotypes with MiXCR, one entry per CDR3 protein. The table has 100,000 or so distinct CDR3 sequences, 80% to 95% seen once; the top ten hold approximately 0.11%. Sequenced: CD8+ T cells from PBMCs. The TCR was taken from a human donor in good health. The chain has TRBV5-1 and TRBJ1-1, with D unclear. CDR3 in amino acids: CASSPSGRSTEAFF. The CDR3 DNA sequence: TGCGCCAGCAGCCCCTCGGGCCGTTCCACTGAAGCTTTCTTT.